Each of the 16 T cell receptor beta chains below was sequenced from the same sample in a study of cytomegalovirus exposure and HLA in healthy donors. PCR involved 60 Vbeta and 13 Jbeta primers. The table came from immunoSEQ multiplex PCR; TCRdb's copy has only in-frame clones and leaves some out. The sample includes about 140,000 clones, about 74% seen only once; the top ten take around 3.1%. The specimen was PBMCs. These TCRs come from a male donor in good health and CMV-seronegative.

Written as DNA, the CDR3 is TGTGCCAGCAGCTTGGGCGTTGGCTACACCTTC. Its translation: CASSLGVGYTF. V usage is TRBV5-4 and J usage is TRBJ1-2; D not resolved. Germline loops: CDR1 SGHNT, CDR2 YYREEE (reference sequence). CDR3 length: 11 residues. Trimming took off 0 bases at V and 7 bases at J, with 4 bases between the two ends. Looking up the rest from reference TRBV5-4 and TRBJ1-2 gives the full variable domain: ETGVTQSPTHLIKTRGQQVTLRCSSQSGHNTVSWYQQALGQGPQFIFQYYREEENGRGNFPPRFSGLQFPNYSSELNVNALELDDSALYLCASSLGVGYTFGSGTRLTVV.

This clone showed up just a few times. The rearrangement uses TRBV7-8 and TRBJ1-4; TRBD1 agrees at 8 bases. CDR1 and CDR2 (germline): SGHVS, FQNEAQ. The CDR3 has 13 residues. With 5 bases clipped from V and 7 bases from J, the junction kept 3 bases outside the gene matches. Here the CDR3 reads CASSRTGGEKLFF. The CDR3 region has the DNA TGTGCCAGCAGCCGCACAGGGGGTGAAAAACTGTTTTTT.

The chain links TRBV5-1 to TRBJ2-6, with D possibly matching TRBD1 (5 bases). The CDR3 runs 14 residues. Trimming pared 2 bases from V and 2 bases from J, leaving 5 bases between. Germline loops: CDR1 SGHRS, CDR2 YFSETQ. The DNA of the CDR3 is TGCGCCAGCAGCTTAGGGGCTGGGGCCAACGTCCTGACTTTC. Translated, it gives CASSLGAGANVLTF. Full variable domain (remainder filled in from reference TRBV5-1 and TRBJ2-6): KAGVTQTPRYLIKTRGQQVTLSCSPISGHRSVSWYQQTPGQGLQFLFEYFSETQRNKGNFPGRFSGRQFSNSRSEMNVSTLELGDSALYLCASSLGAGANVLTFGAGSRLTVL.

The chain combines TRBV6-6 with TRBJ2-1, with TRBD1 as a possible D gene (6 bases). Trimming cost V 4 bases and J 9 bases, with 13 bases left between them. The CDR3 loop spans 13 amino acids. The germline gives CDR1 MNHNY, CDR2 SVGAGI (reference sequence). The CDR3 sequence is CASSSTGLGEQFF. DNA of the CDR3: TGTGCCAGCAGTTCTACAGGGCTCGGTGAGCAGTTCTTC.

The gene calls are TRBV5-1 and TRBJ2-3, with 10 bases matching TRBD1. J lost 3 bases, V lost 2 bases, and 3 bases had no gene match. CDR3 size: 15 residues. Germline lookup yields CDR1 SGHRS and CDR2 YFSETQ. The CDR3 region has the DNA TGCGCCAGCAGCTTAGGACAGGGGGGTACAGATACGCAGTATTTT. Translating it yields CASSLGQGGTDTQYF.

The rearrangement uses TRBV7-2 and TRBJ1-5; 10 bases align to TRBD1. V was pared by 10 bases and J by 4 bases, with 4 bases of the junction left unmatched. Germline V gene sequence: CDR1 SGHTA, CDR2 FQGNSA. The CDR3 consists of 13 residues. CDR3 in DNA: TGTGCCACGGGACAGGGGTCAAATCAGCCCCAGCATTTT. Its translation is CATGQGSNQPQHF.

The V gene is TRBV7-2, the J gene TRBJ2-7; the D is unclear. The CDR3 is 13 amino acids. Germline V gene lookup returns CDR1 SGHTA and CDR2 FQGNSA. Trimming removed 2 bases from V and 3 bases from J, with 8 bases in between. This CDR3 reads CASSLLQDYEQYF. As DNA, the CDR3 is TGTGCCAGCAGCTTACTTCAGGACTACGAGCAGTACTTC.

V is TRBV7-2 and J is TRBJ2-3; TRBD2 aligns across 8 bases. CDR1 SGHTA and CDR2 FQGNSA come from the germline V gene. CDR3 size: 15 residues. J gave up 3 bases and V 5 bases, and 7 bases lay outside the gene matches. The CDR3 DNA is TGTGCCAGCAGCCTATCAGCGGGGGCGACAGATACGCAGTATTTT. This codes for CASSLSAGATDTQYF.

This clone came up once. The CDR3 region is CASSWASGRSSYEQYF. The CDR3 DNA reads as TGTGCCAGCAGCTGGGCCAGCGGGAGATCGTCCTACGAGCAGTACTTC. V is TRBV7-2 and J is TRBJ2-7, with 8 bases that match TRBD2. Germline V gene lookup returns CDR1 SGHTA and CDR2 FQGNSA. Trimming cost V 4 bases and J 1 base; bases outside gene matches: 9. The CDR3 has 16 amino acids.

The rearrangement joins TRBV6-4 to TRBJ1-6, with a tentative D call TRBD1 (6 bases). The CDR3 extends over 15 amino acids. Germline lookup yields CDR1 MRHNA and CDR2 SNTAGT. Trimming stripped 0 bases from V and 9 bases from J, with 12 bases between. CDR3: CASSDSPGVSSPLHF. The CDR3, as DNA: TGTGCCAGCAGTGACTCCCCAGGGGTATCTTCACCCCTCCACTTT.

V gene TRBV5-1 combines with J gene TRBJ2-7; 7 bases are shared with TRBD2. CDR3 size: 14 residues. J lost 6 bases, V lost 4 bases, and 10 bases had no gene match. Germline assignment: CDR1 SGHRS and CDR2 YFSETQ. CDR3: CASSGKGGPSEQYF. The CDR3 DNA sequence: TGCGCCAGCAGCGGAAAGGGAGGGCCGTCCGAGCAGTACTTC.

The CDR3 nucleotides are TGTGCCAGCAGTTTACAGGGACAGGGGTACTATGGCTACACCTTC. Its translation is CASSLQGQGYYGYTF. The chain combines TRBV28 with TRBJ1-2; 10 positions match TRBD1. The length of the CDR3 is 15 residues. Germline V CDR1 and CDR2: MDHEN, SYDVKM. V shed 2 bases and J 3 bases; nucleotides not matched to a gene: 3.

The CDR3 coding sequence is TGTGCCAGCAGTTCCCTGGGGACTAGCGGGAGCCAGTTCTTC. It yields the protein CASSSLGTSGSQFF. The chain uses TRBV6-5 and TRBJ2-1; 14 bases fit TRBD2. CDR3 length: 14 residues. J was trimmed by 13 bases and V by 4 bases; bases with no gene match: 6. CDR1 is MNHEY, CDR2 SVGAGI, per germline.

The chain couples TRBV15 to TRBJ1-1; D possibly corresponds to TRBD1 (6 bases). V shed 3 bases and J shed 3 bases, with 11 bases lying between them. Germline loops: CDR1 LNHNV, CDR2 YYDKDF (reference sequence). CDR3 length equals 14 residues. This CDR3 is CATSRETGYTEAFF. In nucleotides, the CDR3 is TGTGCCACCAGCAGGGAAACAGGGTACACTGAAGCTTTCTTT. Variable domain in full (rest from reference TRBV15 and TRBJ1-1): DAMVIQNPRYQVTQFGKPVTLSCSQTLNHNVMYWYQQKSSQAPKLLFHYYDKDFNNEADTPDNFQSRRPNTSFCFLDIRSPGLGDTAMYLCATSRETGYTEAFFGQGTRLTVV.

This chain links TRBV5-6 with TRBJ1-1; a weak D match, TRBD1 (5 bases). The CDR3 runs 13 residues. The ends were cut back, 8 bases at V and 5 bases at J, with 16 bases in the middle. CDR1 is SGHDT, CDR2 YYEEEE, per germline. CDR3 sequence (DNA): TGTGCCAGTACCATTCCAGGGAAAACTGAAGCTTTCTTT. The encoded protein is CASTIPGKTEAFF.

The chain has TRBV28 and TRBJ1-1; 7 nucleotides match TRBD1. V dropped 3 bases and J dropped 4; count of bases not matched to a gene: 11. CDR3 size: 16 residues. Germline V lookup: CDR1 MDHEN, CDR2 SYDVKM. The CDR3 sequence is CASSFHRGQKSTEAFF. The CDR3 nucleotides read TGTGCCAGCAGTTTTCACCGGGGACAGAAGTCCACTGAAGCTTTCTTT.